Listed below are T cell receptor beta chains from one sample, sequenced in a study of OX40 agonist ivuxolimab in advanced cancers. Profiling relied on immunoSEQ multiplex PCR, and the TCRdb table lists in-frame clones only, not all of them. The table lists some 100,000 clones, approximately 90% of them singletons. The source material was CD4+ or CD8+ T cells sorted from blood, sampled in a trial of the OX40 agonist ivuxolimab. The receptors were sampled from an adult with an advanced solid tumor such as melanoma, head and neck, liver or kidney cancer. CDR3s include the opening cysteine and the closing phenylalanine or tryptophan. The D gene is left open where the match is weak. Clone size is shown for a subset of rows, as once, few, many or a class of expanded clone.

TRBV30	TRBJ1-4	-	-	TGTGCCTGGAGTGGGAGTACAACTAATGAAAAACTGTTTTTT	CAWSGSTTNEKLFF
TRBV9	TRBJ1-6	-	TRBD1	TGTGCCAGCAGCGTAGTGGGGACAGGGAATTCACCCCTCCACTTT	CASSVVGTGNSPLHF
TRBV11-2	TRBJ1-2	-	-	TGTGCCAGCAGCCCGGACTGGGACTATGGCTACACCTTC	CASSPDWDYGYTF
TRBV27	TRBJ2-1	-	TRBD2	TGTGCCAGCAGTTTATCTGAGCGGGAGGACTACAATGAGCAGTTCTTC	CASSLSEREDYNEQFF
TRBV19	TRBJ2-5	-	TRBD1	TGTGCCAGTAGTTTGGACAGGTCCCTCGGGACCCAGTACTTC	CASSLDRSLGTQYF
TRBV5-1	TRBJ2-7	-	-	TGCGCCAGCAGCTTGTCTATTCCTGGAGGTCAATTCTCCTACGAGCAGTACTTC	CASSLSIPGGQFSYEQYF
TRBV9	TRBJ1-1	-	-	TGTGCCAGCAGCGTAACAGGGCTGAACACTGAAGCTTTCTTT	CASSVTGLNTEAFF
TRBV6-1	TRBJ2-7	-	-	TGTGCCAGCAGTGCGACACAGGGAAAGATATCCCTCTACGAGCAGTACTTC	CASSATQGKISLYEQYF
TRBV11-2	TRBJ2-7	many	-	TGTGCCAGCAGCCGGGGAGAGGCCTACGAGCAGTACTTC	CASSRGEAYEQYF
TRBV5-1	TRBJ1-1	-	-	TGCGCCAGCAGCTTGGAGGCTAGAAACACTGAAGCTTTCTTT	CASSLEARNTEAFF
TRBV6-1	TRBJ1-5	-	-	TGTGCCAGCAGCGGAGGCTCACACAATCAGCCCCAGCATTTT	CASSGGSHNQPQHF
TRBV28	TRBJ1-4	-	-	TGTGCCAGCAGTGTACCCGGATTGGGTGAAAAACTGTTTTTT	CASSVPGLGEKLFF
TRBV6-1	TRBJ1-2	-	TRBD1	TGTGCCAGCAGTGGGGGGACAGGGGGGCCCCGCGAGGAAGGCTACACCTTC	CASSGGTGGPREEGYTF
TRBV5-1	TRBJ2-3	-	-	TGCGCCAGCAGCCCAGAAATTCTTGGCACGCAGTATTTT	CASSPEILGTQYF
TRBV19	TRBJ2-4	-	-	TGTGCCAGTAGTTCAGGGTCGCTGTTAGCCAAAAACATTCAGTACTTC	CASSSGSLLAKNIQYF
TRBV5-1	TRBJ1-4	-	-	TGCGCCAGCAGCAAGACAGGCGCAACTAATGAAAAACTGTTTTTT	CASSKTGATNEKLFF
TRBV11-2	TRBJ1-5	-	-	TGTGCCAGCAGCCTAGGACAGACTTATAGCAATCAGCCCCAGCATTTT	CASSLGQTYSNQPQHF
TRBV9	TRBJ1-5	-	TRBD1	TGTGCCAGCAGCGAGGGACAGAGGAATCAGCCCCAGCATTTT	CASSEGQRNQPQHF
TRBV28	TRBJ1-5	-	-	TGTGCCAGCAACGCAGCCCTAGGAGGTCAGCCCCAGCATTTT	CASNAALGGQPQHF
TRBV29-1	TRBJ2-7	-	-	TGCAGCGTTGAAGACGGACCCTACGAGCAGTACTTC	CSVEDGPYEQYF
TRBV5-4	TRBJ2-5	-	-	TGTGCCAGCAGCTTGTATGTGTTGGGGGCCAAGGCGGAGACCCAGTACTTC	CASSLYVLGAKAETQYF
TRBV6-1	TRBJ1-6	-	-	TGTGCCAGCAGTGAAGCGCCTAGCTTCGGCAGGTCTTTTGGTTCACCCCTCCACTTT	CASSEAPSFGRSFGSPLHF
TRBV7-9	TRBJ1-2	-	-	TGTGCCAGCAGCGTGAACTATGGCTACACCTTC	CASSVNYGYTF
TRBV28	TRBJ2-1	few	-	TGTGCCAGCAGTTCCATAGTGGTTGAGCAGTTCTTC	CASSSIVVEQFF